This T cell receptor (beta chain) is from a study of cytomegalovirus exposure and HLA in healthy donors. Germline V gene lookup returns CDR1 WSHSY and CDR2 SAAADI. Trimming stripped 10 bases from V and 4 bases from J, with 19 bases between. The CDR3 sequence is 14 residues long. Study findings and constraints: Associated with cytomegalovirus, according to the listing, were 150 to 200 TCR beta chains.

Vbeta (60) and Jbeta (13) primers were used in the PCR. Libraries were prepared by immunoSEQ multiplex PCR; TCRdb keeps only in-frame clonotypes and omits some of them. This sample has 100,000 to 150,000 clones, with roughly 73% found just once. A word on this clone: Its target is not known.

This receptor was obtained from a man aged 60-69 years in good health and CMV-seropositive. V and J are TRBV10-2 and TRBJ2-5; D is perhaps TRBD1 (6 bases). Sequencing input: PBMCs. The CDR3: CATQNRDIRETQYF. In nucleotides, the CDR3 is TGCGCCACCCAAAACAGGGATATCCGAGAGACCCAGTACTTC.